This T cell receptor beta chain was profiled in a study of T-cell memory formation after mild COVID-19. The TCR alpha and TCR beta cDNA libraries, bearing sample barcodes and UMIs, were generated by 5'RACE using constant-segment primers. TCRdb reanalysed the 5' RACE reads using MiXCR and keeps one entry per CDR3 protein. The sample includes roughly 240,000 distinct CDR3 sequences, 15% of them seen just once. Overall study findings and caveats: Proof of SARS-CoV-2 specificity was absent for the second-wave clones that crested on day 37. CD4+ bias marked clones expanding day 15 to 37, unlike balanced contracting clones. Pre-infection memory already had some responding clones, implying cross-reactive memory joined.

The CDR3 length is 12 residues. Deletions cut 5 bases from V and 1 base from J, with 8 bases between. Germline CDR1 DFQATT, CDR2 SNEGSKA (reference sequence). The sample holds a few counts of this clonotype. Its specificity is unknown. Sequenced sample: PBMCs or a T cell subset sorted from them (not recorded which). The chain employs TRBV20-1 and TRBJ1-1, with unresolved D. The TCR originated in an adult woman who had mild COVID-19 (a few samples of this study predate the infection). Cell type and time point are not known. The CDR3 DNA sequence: TGCAGTGCTTGGGAGGGGAACACTGAAGCTTTCTTT. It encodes CSAWEGNTEAFF.